This is a list of T cell receptor beta chains from one sample in a study of T cell responses to AZD1222 COVID-19 vaccine. Repertoires were generated with immunoSEQ multiplex PCR, while TCRdb's copy carries only in-frame clones and drops some. This table holds about 70,000 clones, over 80% found once. Here the sequenced sample was peripheral blood, taken on day 0 of AZD1222 vaccination. The source of these receptors is an adult in good health. CDR3s include the opening cysteine and the closing phenylalanine or tryptophan. A D gene is named only where the DNA matches it firmly. The listing skips clone size in some rows; elsewhere it reads once, few, many or a size class.

TRBV2	TRBJ1-6	-	-	CASSEAGQVFSPLHF	TGTGCCAGCAGTGAAGCAGGGCAGGTGTTTTCACCCCTCCACTTT
TRBV7-9	TRBJ1-1	-	-	CASSLRQANTEAFF	TGTGCCAGCAGCTTGCGACAGGCAAACACTGAAGCTTTCTTT
TRBV2	TRBJ2-1	-	-	CASTVGGEQFF	TGTGCCAGCACGGTAGGCGGAGAGCAGTTCTTC
TRBV2	TRBJ1-4	TRBD1	-	CASSETGGEKLFF	TGTGCCAGCAGTGAGACAGGGGGTGAAAAACTGTTTTTT
TRBV5-4	TRBJ1-2	TRBD1	once	CASSLPTGTGGNGYGYTF	TGTGCCAGCAGCTTGCCAACCGGGACAGGGGGGAACGGCTATGGCTACACCTTC
TRBV5-1	TRBJ2-7	-	-	CASSLEGGGIYEQYF	TGCGCCAGCAGCTTGGAGGGTGGGGGAATCTACGAGCAGTACTTC
TRBV5-4	TRBJ2-1	-	-	CASSYQGGEQFF	TGTGCCAGCAGCTACCAGGGTGGGGAGCAGTTCTTC
TRBV4-1	TRBJ2-7	TRBD1	-	CASRQGQGAAYEQYF	TGCGCCAGCAGACAGGGACAGGGAGCGGCCTACGAGCAGTACTTC
TRBV27	TRBJ2-7	-	-	CASSPSLGPYEQYF	TGTGCCAGCAGTCCTAGTTTAGGCCCTTACGAGCAGTACTTC
TRBV6-6	TRBJ2-3	TRBD1	-	CASRVTGSTDTQYF	TGTGCCAGCAGAGTGACAGGGAGCACAGATACGCAGTATTTT
TRBV5-6	TRBJ1-2	TRBD1	-	CASSAQTRGHGYTF	TGTGCCAGCAGTGCACAAACCAGGGGGCATGGCTACACCTTC
TRBV4-1	TRBJ1-1	-	-	CASSPWRGATAGTEAFF	TGCGCCAGCAGCCCATGGCGGGGGGCAACGGCGGGCACTGAAGCTTTCTTT
TRBV9	TRBJ2-2	-	-	CASSVEPGANTGELFF	TGTGCCAGCAGCGTAGAGCCAGGAGCCAACACCGGGGAGCTGTTTTTT
TRBV7-9	TRBJ1-3	TRBD1	-	CASSLGTGFATIYF	TGTGCCAGCAGCTTAGGGACAGGGTTCGCCACCATATATTTT
TRBV21-1	TRBJ1-1	-	-	CASSSPGRGDTEAFF	TGTGCCAGCAGCTCTCCAGGGAGGGGGGATACTGAAGCTTTCTTT
TRBV11-2	TRBJ2-7	-	-	CASSSNYEQYF	TGTGCCAGCAGCTCAAACTACGAGCAGTACTTC
TRBV7-9	TRBJ1-1	-	once	CASSLGGTAGATEAFF	TGTGCCAGCAGCTTAGGAGGTACGGCAGGGGCCACTGAAGCTTTCTTT
TRBV5-1	TRBJ1-4	TRBD1	-	CASSRQGGTNEKLFF	TGCGCCAGCAGCCGACAGGGTGGAACTAATGAAAAACTGTTTTTT
TRBV5-1	TRBJ2-2	-	-	CASTEVLSNTGELFF	TGCGCCAGCACTGAGGTCCTTTCGAACACCGGGGAGCTGTTTTTT
TRBV5-5	TRBJ1-5	-	-	CASSLSLTSYSNQPQHF	TGTGCCAGCAGCTTGTCCCTGACATCCTATAGCAATCAGCCCCAGCATTTT
TRBV19	TRBJ1-1	-	-	CASSFRRETPSTEAFF	TGTGCCAGTAGTTTCCGGCGGGAGACACCGAGCACTGAAGCTTTCTTT
TRBV30	TRBJ1-1	-	-	CAWSIGHGSPEAFF	TGTGCCTGGAGTATCGGGCACGGCTCTCCTGAAGCTTTCTTT